This entry is about one T cell receptor (beta chain). The clone's antigen remains unknown. For each CD8+ T cell subset, flow sorting was done in triplicate, and roughly 310,000 cells per subset went directly into RLT lysis buffer. Peripheral blood mononuclear cells were isolated from buffy coats by standard density gradient centrifugation. Total RNA was extracted from sorted cells with an RNeasy Mini Kit. The germline V gene yields SGHVS for CDR1 and FQNEAQ for CDR2. The CDR3, cysteine through phenylalanine, is 16 amino acids long. The DNA is not on file. The record originates from a study of CXCR3-negative and CXCR3-positive naive CD8 T cells (dated by TCRdb to 2018 to 2020). In terms of the full investigation: In total, 110 million to 150 million TRB reads were obtained, corresponding to roughly 1.5 +/- 0.3 million reads per library. Diversity and physicochemical repertoire analyses covered about a dozen donors pooled from two independent experiments. The TRBV-TRBJ cluster analysis covered naive subsets from about 5 donors and memory cells from 3 donors. General conclusions and limits of the study: Comparably high repertoire diversity was found in both naive subsets, whereas much lower repertoire diversity was found in memory CD8+ T cells. TRBV-TRBJ usage was similar between naive CXCR3-negative and CXCR3-positive cells from the same donor, while memory cells showed distinct patterns. Because surface CD5, which is linked to self-reactivity in mice, was comparable between the naive subsets, TCR interaction strength was also inferred from TRB CDR3 physicochemical properties. Freshly isolated PBMCs were used for most assays because CXCR3 expression partially decreased after cryopreservation.

The sequencing machine was a NextSeq 550. The Human TCR Profiling Kit (MiLaboratory) was used to make UMI-labeled 5' RACE TRB cDNA libraries. The full amount of extracted RNA was used for cDNA synthesis, and the full amount of resulting cDNA was used for PCR amplification. Libraries were prepared in parallel with an identical number of PCR cycles. The authors processed their data as follows. With a minimum of two reads required per UMI, MIGEC and MiXCR pulled out about 50,000 +/- 10,000 unique UMI-labeled TRB cDNA molecules from each library. On average, each library contained approximately 40,000 +/- 10,000 functional in-frame TRB CDR3 nucleotide clonotypes without stop codons. After downsampling to 5000 UMI-labeled TRB molecules per sample, diversity metrics, including normalized Shannon-Wiener and Chao1, were computed in VDJtools. VDJtools was used to calculate clonotype-size-weighted physicochemical properties of the central five CDR3 residues, namely interaction energy, strength, volume and Kidera factor 4. Through TCRdb reprocessing, the reads give one entry per CDR3 protein sequence; DNA is omitted. The V and J calls and clone size come from TCRdb's table, not from the authors' own analysis. The record for this sample contains 40,000 to 45,000 distinct CDR3 sequences. The ten largest clones take up 6.5% to 8.5% of the sample.

Recombination connected TRBV7-8 to TRBJ2-5; there is no DNA to check the TCRdb D call of TRBD1. The source material was memory CD8+ T cells from blood. The label giving this sample's cell subset or site can be read as: conventional CD8+ memory T cells (TMEM), sorted as controls. This sequence originates from a human donor in good health. Some clones in this sample may be carry-over from other donors' samples. CDR3 reads: CASSHFPGPPQETQYF.